Following are 32 T cell receptor beta chains from one sample sequenced in a study of T cell repertoires in cytomegalovirus infection. Via MiXCR, TCRdb re-called the reads, giving one row per CDR3 protein. Of some 280,000 distinct CDR3 sequences in the sample, around 13% were seen once. The sequenced sample was PBMCs. Every receptor here comes from a human donor in good health (CMV status not recorded). Some clones in this sample may be carry-over from other donors' samples.

This clonotype occurred once. The chain joins TRBV6-1 to TRBJ2-5; D is unresolved. Trimming left V 4 bases short and J 5 bases short, with 8 bases between. Germline V CDR1 and CDR2: MNHNS, SASEGT. The CDR3 is 12 residues long. CDR3 region: CASSVVSETQYF. In DNA, the CDR3 is TGTGCCAGCAGTGTCGTCTCGGAGACCCAGTACTTC.

The chain couples TRBV5-1 to TRBJ2-1, with TRBD1 matching 10 bases. Trimming cost V 2 bases and J 0 bases; bases outside gene matches: 2. CDR3 length: 16 residues. The germline CDR1 and CDR2 sequences are SGHRS and YFSETQ. CDR3: CASSLGDRGSYNEQFF. The CDR3 DNA follows: TGCGCCAGCAGCTTAGGGGACAGGGGCTCCTACAATGAGCAGTTCTTC.

This clonotype was found many times. The rearrangement joins TRBV7-2 to TRBJ2-7; TRBD2 matches 13 bases. Per germline, CDR1 SGHTA and CDR2 FQGNSA. The V gene end was trimmed by 6 bases and the J gene end by 3 bases; junction bases not matched to a gene: 2. There are 14 residues in the CDR3. CDR3 sequence (DNA): TGTGCCAGCAGAAGGACTAGCGGGAGCTACGAGCAGTACTTC. Residues: CASRRTSGSYEQYF.

Concerning this clonotype: This clone may be a read error of a much larger clone one base away. The V and J genes are TRBV7-9 and TRBJ1-2; TRBD1 matches at 10 bases. The CDR3 consists of 15 residues. Germline CDR1 SEHNR, CDR2 FQNEAQ (reference sequence). CDR3 coding DNA: TGTGTCAGCAGCCGGACAGGGGGTTCCTCCTATGGCTACACCTTC. It specifies CVSSRTGGSSYGYTF.

CDR3 in amino acids: CASSTDRGEQYF. CDR3 sequence (DNA): TGCGCCAGCAGCACCGATCGTGGCGAGCAGTACTTC. The V and J genes are TRBV5-1 and TRBJ2-7; no clear D. The germline V and J ends were trimmed by 4 bases and 6 bases, with 11 bases remaining between them. Germline CDR1 and CDR2: SGHRS and YFSETQ. This CDR3 comprises 12 residues.

This clonotype was detected a few times. The DNA for the CDR3 is TGTGCCAGCACCCAGTCGGGGGGGAACACTGAAGCTTTCTTT. Its translation: CASTQSGGNTEAFF. This sequence joins TRBV7-2 and TRBJ1-1; D is possibly TRBD1 (5 bases). The CDR3 extends over 14 amino acids. V lost 7 bases and J lost 1, with 13 bases in between. Germline CDR1 and CDR2: SGHTA and FQGNSA.

The chain couples TRBV28 to TRBJ2-1; D call uncertain. The CDR3 runs to 14 residues. Germline CDR1 is MDHEN and CDR2 is SYDVKM. The ends were cut back, 5 bases at V and 7 bases at J, with 15 bases in the middle. The CDR3 sequence: CASSVDARWNEQFF. CDR3 nucleotide sequence: TGTGCCAGCAGTGTCGATGCCCGATGGAATGAGCAGTTCTTC.

The rearrangement joins TRBV9 to TRBJ2-1; possibly TRBD2 for D (6 bases). This CDR3 has 15 residues. V lost 2 bases and J lost 0, with 9 bases in between. Germline CDR1 and CDR2: SGDLS and YYNGEE. The CDR3 bases are TGTGCCAGCAGCGTGGGGGGATTCTCCTACAATGAGCAGTTCTTC. Translated: CASSVGGFSYNEQFF.

This clonotype came up many times. The V and J genes are TRBV28 and TRBJ1-5, with D possibly matching TRBD1 (5 bases). CDR1 is MDHEN and CDR2 is SYDVKM in the germline V gene. The CDR3 consists of 12 residues. Trimming left V 8 bases short and J 4 bases short, with 9 bases between. The CDR3 here is CASRGLNQPQHF. In DNA, the CDR3 is TGTGCCAGCCGGGGCCTAAATCAGCCCCAGCATTTT. Based on the CDR3 plus reference TRBV28 and TRBJ1-5, the full variable domain is DVKVTQSSRYLVKRTGEKVFLECVQDMDHENMFWYRQDPGLGLRLIYFSYDVKMKEKGDIPEGYSVSREKKERFSLILESASTNQTSMYLCASRGLNQPQHFGDGTRLSIL.

This clonotype was recorded many times. The chain links TRBV7-2 to TRBJ1-1, with D maybe TRBD1 (6 bases). The CDR3 is 14 amino acids. Germline values: CDR1 SGHTA, CDR2 FQGNSA. The V gene lost 1 base and the J gene lost 4 bases, with 10 bases spanning the gap. The DNA of the CDR3 is TGTGCCAGCAGCTTAGGGGTCAGGGGCACTGAAGCTTTCTTT. This translates into CASSLGVRGTEAFF.

On this clonotype: A read error may be the cause here, since a much bigger clone is one base away. The chain joins TRBV7-9 to TRBJ2-1, with D maybe TRBD2 (5 bases). The CDR3 sequence is 12 residues long. Germline V lookup: CDR1 SEHNR, CDR2 FQNEAQ (reference sequence). DNA for the CDR3: TGTGCCAGCAGCTTAGATGGACTTGAGCGGTTCTTC. It is translated as CASSLDGLERFF. The variable domain in full, with the rest retrieved from reference TRBV7-9 and TRBJ2-1, is DTGVSQNPRHKITKRGQNVTFRCDPISEHNRLYWYRQTLGQGPEFLTYFQNEAQLEKSRLLSDRFSAERPKGSFSTLEIQRTEQGDSAMYLCASSLDGLERFFGPGTRLTVL.

This clonotype was observed a handful of times. The rearrangement links TRBV5-8 to TRBJ1-4; TRBD1 agrees at 7 bases. Germline lookup yields CDR1 SGHTS and CDR2 YDEGEE. The CDR3 contains 15 residues. V shed 4 bases and J 6 bases; nucleotides not matched to a gene: 9. The CDR3 coding sequence is TGTGCCAGCAGCCCGGAGACAGGGTGGGATGAAAAACTGTTTTTT. It yields the protein CASSPETGWDEKLFF.

This clonotype was counted a few times. The V call is TRBV7-9, the J call TRBJ1-4; D remains unclear. Trimming removed 4 bases from V and 3 bases from J, with 12 bases in between. Germline V CDR1 and CDR2: SEHNR, FQNEAQ (reference sequence). The length of the CDR3 is 15 residues. The CDR3 region is CASSSFRSPNEKLFF. DNA of the CDR3: TGTGCCAGCAGCTCCTTTAGGAGTCCTAATGAAAAACTGTTTTTT. The whole variable domain, filled in from reference TRBV7-9 and TRBJ1-4, reads DTGVSQNPRHKITKRGQNVTFRCDPISEHNRLYWYRQTLGQGPEFLTYFQNEAQLEKSRLLSDRFSAERPKGSFSTLEIQRTEQGDSAMYLCASSSFRSPNEKLFFGSGTQLSVL.

The V gene is TRBV7-2, the J gene TRBJ1-4, with D uncertain. Trimming removed 5 bases at V and 3 bases at J, with 13 bases between. This CDR3 has 15 amino acids. Germline CDR1 and CDR2: SGHTA and FQGNSA. The CDR3 DNA sequence: TGTGCCAGCAGCCCAATGGACGTGGCTAATGAAAAACTGTTTTTT. It is translated as CASSPMDVANEKLFF.

V gene TRBV14 combines with J gene TRBJ2-7, with 9 bases fitting TRBD1. This CDR3 has 19 amino acids. Germline values: CDR1 SGHDN, CDR2 FVKESK. Losses at the gene ends were 1 base for V and 2 bases for J; bases not matched to a gene: 15. For the CDR3, the DNA is TGTGCCAGCAGCCAAGTCCCCCCCCCACCGGGACAGGGAGCCTACGAGCAGTACTTC. Encoded protein: CASSQVPPPPGQGAYEQYF.

J is TRBJ1-5 and V is TRBV28, with D tentatively TRBD1 (5 bases). Germline values: CDR1 MDHEN, CDR2 SYDVKM. The V end lost 10 bases, the J end lost 4 bases, and 17 bases lay between the germline ends. This CDR3 region has 14 residues. CDR3 nucleotides: TGTGCCACCCAACAGGAGACCTTTAATCAGCCCCAGCATTTT. Translation: CATQQETFNQPQHF. The variable domain in full, completed from reference TRBV28 and TRBJ1-5, reads DVKVTQSSRYLVKRTGEKVFLECVQDMDHENMFWYRQDPGLGLRLIYFSYDVKMKEKGDIPEGYSVSREKKERFSLILESASTNQTSMYLCATQQETFNQPQHFGDGTRLSIL.

This clonotype was counted many times. The genes are TRBV12-3 or TRBV12-4 and TRBJ2-5, with 14 bases lining up with TRBD2. The J segment lost 2 bases and the V segment lost 3 bases, leaving 8 bases of the junction unmatched. The CDR3 extends over 18 amino acids. CDR3 DNA: TGTGCCAGCAGTTTGTTGGGGACTAGCGGGAGAGGGCAAGAGACCCAGTACTTC. This translates into CASSLLGTSGRGQETQYF.

This clonotype has only a few counts. The gene calls are TRBV7-3 and TRBJ2-3; no definite D call. CDR3 length: 13 amino acids. Between the trimmed V and J ends, which lost 2 bases and 6 bases, there was a span of 9 bases. Germline CDR1 SGHTA, CDR2 FQGTGA. CDR3 residues: CASSLGYGDTQYF. The DNA for the CDR3 is TGTGCCAGCAGCTTAGGATATGGGGATACGCAGTATTTT.

The chain recombines TRBV4-1 with TRBJ2-5; a weak D match, TRBD1 (6 bases). The CDR3 loop spans 15 amino acids. The germline V gene encodes CDR1 MGHRA and CDR2 YSYEKL. The V gene lost 0 bases and the J gene lost 7 bases, with 15 bases spanning the gap. The DNA for the CDR3 is TGCGCCAGCAGCCAAGATTTCCAGGGGCAGGTGACCCAGTACTTC. This translates into CASSQDFQGQVTQYF.

This clonotype was found many times. This chain joins TRBV27 and TRBJ2-1; D possibly uses TRBD1 or TRBD2 (5 bases each). Trimming removed 7 bases from V and 4 bases from J, with 17 bases in between. There are 15 residues in the CDR3. Germline-derived CDR1 and CDR2 are MNHEY and SMNVEV (reference sequence). The CDR3 DNA reads TGTGCCAGCAAAGCCGGGACCGCCTCTTACAATGAGCAGTTCTTC. It yields the protein CASKAGTASYNEQFF.

The table lists this clonotype with many counts. The J gene is TRBJ1-4, the V gene TRBV7-2; D unclear. CDR1 SGHTA and CDR2 FQGNSA come from the germline V gene. This CDR3 contains 15 residues. V was cut by 1 base and J by 9 bases, with 15 bases left in between. Here the CDR3 DNA reads TGTGCCAGCAGCTTAGGGGCCACGCTGGAGAAAAAACTGTTTTTT. It yields the protein CASSLGATLEKKLFF.

This clonotype was detected many times. The CDR3 loop is CASSPRGAEAFF. In DNA, the CDR3 is TGTGCCAGCAGCCCCAGGGGCGCTGAAGCTTTCTTT. The V gene is TRBV7-9, the J gene TRBJ1-1; D might be TRBD1 (6 bases). Trimming removed 5 bases at V and 6 bases at J, with 10 bases between. Germline V gene lookup returns CDR1 SEHNR and CDR2 FQNEAQ (reference sequence). The CDR3 consists of 12 residues.

Only a few counts were recorded for this clonotype. This chain links TRBV12-3 or TRBV12-4 with TRBJ1-2; possible D gene TRBD1, 6 bases. The CDR3 covers 14 residues. Trimming left V 7 bases short and J 0 bases short, with 12 bases between. CDR3 sequence reads: CASIGTKANYGYTF. The CDR3 region has the DNA TGTGCCAGCATCGGGACAAAAGCTAACTATGGCTACACCTTC.

The rearrangement joins TRBV7-3 to TRBJ2-1, with TRBD1 as a possible D gene (5 bases). Trimming shortened V by 1 base and J by 7 bases, and 14 bases separated the two germline ends. This CDR3 is 15 amino acids long. Germline V gene lookup returns CDR1 SGHTA and CDR2 FQGTGA. The CDR3 loop is CASSLSQGGKNEQFF. Here the CDR3 DNA reads TGTGCCAGCAGCTTAAGCCAGGGTGGCAAAAATGAGCAGTTCTTC.

This clonotype was seen repeatedly, ten times or more. V is TRBV7-3 and J is TRBJ1-1; D unresolved. The CDR3 spans 17 residues. Germline assignment: CDR1 SGHTA and CDR2 FQGTGA. Trimming shortened V by 5 bases and J by 1 base, and 20 bases separated the two germline ends. For the CDR3, the DNA is TGTGCCAGCAGCCTGTGGGTTTTGCAAGGATCGAACACTGAAGCTTTCTTT. Its protein is CASSLWVLQGSNTEAFF.

The V call is TRBV14, the J call TRBJ2-1; a weak D match, TRBD2 (5 bases). The V gene lost 4 bases and the J gene lost 4 bases, with 11 bases spanning the gap. The CDR3 sequence is 14 residues long. Germline V gene data show CDR1 as SGHDN and CDR2 as FVKESK. CDR3 coding DNA: TGTGCCAGCAGCCCCGAGAGGGTGTACAATGAGCAGTTCTTC. Translating it yields CASSPERVYNEQFF.

This sequence joins TRBV20-1 and TRBJ2-2, with D unclear. V shed 6 bases and J shed 0 bases, with 17 bases lying between them. The CDR3 has 16 residues. The germline CDR1 and CDR2 sequences are DFQATT and SNEGSKA (reference sequence). The CDR3 here is CSAKRLGMANTGELFF. CDR3 in DNA: TGCAGTGCCAAAAGGTTGGGTATGGCGAACACCGGGGAGCTGTTTTTT.

This clonotype was observed many times. The chain recombines TRBV19 with TRBJ1-1; D may be TRBD1 (5 bases). The germline V and J ends were trimmed by 5 bases and 3 bases, with 13 bases remaining between them. CDR3 size: 14 residues. Germline CDR1 is LNHDA and CDR2 is SQIVND (reference sequence). The CDR3 sequence: CASSPGSVDTEAFF. CDR3 DNA sequence: TGTGCCAGTAGTCCAGGGAGTGTCGACACTGAAGCTTTCTTT.

Remarks on this clonotype: One junction end does not reproduce the germline sequence, and a read error may be involved. This chain uses TRBV28 with TRBJ2-2; D might be TRBD1 or TRBD2, each matching 5 bases. Germline-derived CDR1 and CDR2 are MDHEN and SYDVKM. The length of the CDR3 is 14 residues. The CDR3 protein is CASSLEIGVAGELF. The CDR3 bases are TGTGCCAGCAGTTTAGAAATAGGGGTGGCCGGGGAGCTGTTT.

This clonotype occurred a few times. The chain carries TRBV7-9 and TRBJ2-5, with D perhaps assigned TRBD1 or TRBD2 (5 bases each). Deletions cut 5 bases from V and 4 bases from J, with 17 bases between. This CDR3 has 15 amino acids. Germline loops: CDR1 SEHNR, CDR2 FQNEAQ (reference sequence). The CDR3 nucleotides read TGTGCCAGCAGCAAAGACGGGGCAGGATCAGAGACCCAGTACTTC. Protein: CASSKDGAGSETQYF.

The chain uses TRBV29-1 and TRBJ2-2; D is possibly TRBD1 or TRBD2 (6 bases each). Germline loops: CDR1 SQVTM, CDR2 ANQGSEA. Trimming took 4 bases from V and 1 from J, leaving 10 bases between them. This CDR3 region has 14 residues. The CDR3 region is CSVGGAGNTGELFF. CDR3 DNA sequence: TGCAGCGTTGGGGGGGCCGGGAACACCGGGGAGCTGTTTTTT.

The chain joins TRBV20-1 to TRBJ2-3, with 10 bases aligning to TRBD2. The germline gives CDR1 DFQATT, CDR2 SNEGSKA (reference sequence). This CDR3 has 16 amino acids. Losses at the gene ends were 6 bases for V and 2 bases for J; bases not matched to a gene: 11. CDR3 sequence reads: CSAPRGSGRNTDTQYF. The CDR3 nucleotides are TGCAGTGCCCCACGGGGTAGCGGGAGGAACACAGATACGCAGTATTTT.